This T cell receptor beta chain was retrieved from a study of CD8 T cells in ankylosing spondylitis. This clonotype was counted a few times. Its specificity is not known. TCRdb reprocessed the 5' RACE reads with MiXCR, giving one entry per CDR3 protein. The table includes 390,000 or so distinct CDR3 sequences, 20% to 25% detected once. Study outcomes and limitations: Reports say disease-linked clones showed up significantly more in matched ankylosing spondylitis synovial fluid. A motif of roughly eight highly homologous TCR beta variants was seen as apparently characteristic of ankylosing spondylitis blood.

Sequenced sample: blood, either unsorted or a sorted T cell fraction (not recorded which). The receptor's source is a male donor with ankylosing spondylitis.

Written as DNA, the CDR3 is TGTGCCAGCAGCAACACAGGGGGCTTGAGCAATCAGCCCCAGCATTTT. Protein: CASSNTGGLSNQPQHF. The chain recombines TRBV28 with TRBJ1-5; TRBD1 matches at 9 bases. Germline V gives CDR1 MDHEN, CDR2 SYDVKM. V lost 6 bases and J lost 1; bases outside the gene matches: 7. The CDR3 has 16 residues.